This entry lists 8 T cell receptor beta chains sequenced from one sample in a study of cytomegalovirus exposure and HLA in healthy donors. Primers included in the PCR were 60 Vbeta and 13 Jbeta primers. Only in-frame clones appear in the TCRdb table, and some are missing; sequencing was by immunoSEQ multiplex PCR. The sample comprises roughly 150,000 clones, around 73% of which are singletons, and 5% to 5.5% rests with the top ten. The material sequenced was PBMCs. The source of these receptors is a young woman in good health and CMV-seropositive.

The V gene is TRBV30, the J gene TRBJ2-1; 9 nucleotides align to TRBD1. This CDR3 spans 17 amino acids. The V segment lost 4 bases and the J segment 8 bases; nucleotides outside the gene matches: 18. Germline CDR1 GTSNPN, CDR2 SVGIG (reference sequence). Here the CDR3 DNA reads TGTGCCTGGAACTACCCGGGACAGGGTAGAACGAACGATGAGCAGTTCTTC. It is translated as CAWNYPGQGRTNDEQFF.

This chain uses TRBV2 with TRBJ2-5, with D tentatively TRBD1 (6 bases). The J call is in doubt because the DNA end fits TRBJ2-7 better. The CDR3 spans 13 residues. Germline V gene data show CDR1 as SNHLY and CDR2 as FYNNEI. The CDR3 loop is CASRVRGPYEQYF. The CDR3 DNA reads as TGTGCCAGCAGGGTCAGGGGCCCCTACGAGCAGTACTTC.

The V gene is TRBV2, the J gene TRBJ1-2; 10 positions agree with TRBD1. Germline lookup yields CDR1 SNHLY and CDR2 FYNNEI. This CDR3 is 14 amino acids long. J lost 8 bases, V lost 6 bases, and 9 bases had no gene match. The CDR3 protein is CASSLTGTGEGYTF. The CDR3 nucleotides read TGTGCCAGCAGCCTCACCGGGACAGGGGAAGGCTACACCTTC.

In DNA, the CDR3 is TGTGCCATCAGTGAGAGAAGCGGGGGGGGAACAGATACGCAGTATTTT. It is translated as CAISERSGGGTDTQYF. This rearrangement joins TRBV10-3 to TRBJ2-3; TRBD2 agrees at 10 bases. CDR1 is ENHRY, CDR2 SYGVKD, per germline. The CDR3 is 16 amino acids. The ends lost 2 bases at V and 3 bases at J; junction bases unmatched: 5.

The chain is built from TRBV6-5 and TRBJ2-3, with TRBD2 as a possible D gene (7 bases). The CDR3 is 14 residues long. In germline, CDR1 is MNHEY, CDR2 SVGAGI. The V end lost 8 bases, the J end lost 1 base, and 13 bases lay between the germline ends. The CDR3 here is CASRRGGGTDTQYF. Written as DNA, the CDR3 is TGTGCCAGCCGACGAGGGGGGGGCACAGATACGCAGTATTTT.

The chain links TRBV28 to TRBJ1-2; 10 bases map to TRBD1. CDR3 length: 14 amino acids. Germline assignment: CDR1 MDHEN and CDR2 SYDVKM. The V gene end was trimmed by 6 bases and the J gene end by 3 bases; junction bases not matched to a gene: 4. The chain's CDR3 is CASRGQGRDYGYTF. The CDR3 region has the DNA TGTGCCAGCAGGGGACAGGGGCGGGACTATGGCTACACCTTC.

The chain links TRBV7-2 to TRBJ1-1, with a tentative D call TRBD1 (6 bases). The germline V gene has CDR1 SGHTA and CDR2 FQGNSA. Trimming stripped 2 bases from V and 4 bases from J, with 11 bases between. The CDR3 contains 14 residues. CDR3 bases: TGTGCCAGCAGCTTAAACAGGGAGGGCACTGAAGCTTTCTTT. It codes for CASSLNREGTEAFF.

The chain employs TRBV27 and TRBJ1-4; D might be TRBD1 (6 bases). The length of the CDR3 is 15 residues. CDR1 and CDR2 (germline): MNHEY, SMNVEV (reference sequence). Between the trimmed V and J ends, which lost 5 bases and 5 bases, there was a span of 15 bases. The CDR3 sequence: CASSPTGQRNEKLFF. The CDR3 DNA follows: TGTGCCAGCAGTCCGACCGGACAGCGGAATGAAAAACTGTTTTTT.